One and the same sample provided the 28 T cell receptor beta chains below, sequenced in a study of CD8 T cells in Susac syndrome. Random hexamers were used to reverse transcribe roughly 0.5 to 1 ug of RNA. TCRdb reanalysed the immunoSEQ multiplex PCR reads using MiXCR and keeps one entry per CDR3 protein. The sample lists around 99,000 distinct CDR3 sequences, 96% occurring once. Sequencing was performed on CD4+ T cells from PBMCs. These receptors came from a human donor in good health.

J is TRBJ2-7 and V is TRBV5-1; D ambiguous. This CDR3 comprises 11 residues. In germline, CDR1 is SGHRS, CDR2 YFSETQ. V was pared by 4 bases and J by 6 bases, with 8 bases between. In DNA form, the CDR3 reads TGCGCCAGCAGCAAGGACGTCGAGCAGTACTTC. Residues: CASSKDVEQYF.

V gene TRBV5-1 combines with J gene TRBJ2-3; D is perhaps TRBD2 (6 bases). V was clipped by 5 bases and J by 2 bases, with 18 bases between them. The CDR3 is made up of 16 amino acids. Germline V CDR1 and CDR2: SGHRS, YFSETQ. The CDR3 DNA follows: TGCGCCAGCAGTCGTAGAGGAGGGCGGACCACAGATACGCAGTATTTT. Translation: CASSRRGGRTTDTQYF.

The chain couples TRBV5-1 to TRBJ2-4; a possible D gene is TRBD2 (5 bases). V lost 7 bases to trimming and J lost 5 bases, with 13 bases between them. Germline loops: CDR1 SGHRS, CDR2 YFSETQ. The CDR3 is 13 residues long. CDR3 in DNA: TGCGCCAGCCGACTACAAAGGGAAAACATTCAGTACTTC. It translates to CASRLQRENIQYF. The full variable domain, completed using reference TRBV5-1 and TRBJ2-4, is KAGVTQTPRYLIKTRGQQVTLSCSPISGHRSVSWYQQTPGQGLQFLFEYFSETQRNKGNFPGRFSGRQFSNSRSEMNVSTLELGDSALYLCASRLQRENIQYFGAGTRLSVL.

The chain carries TRBV24-1 and TRBJ2-1, with D possibly TRBD2 on 5 matching bases. CDR3 size: 16 residues. Germline values: CDR1 KGHDR, CDR2 SFDVKD. Deletions cut 7 bases from V and 3 bases from J, with 18 bases between. The CDR3 DNA reads as TGTGCCACCAGCACAGTCCGGGATGCGAACTACAATGAGCAGTTCTTC. Translated, it gives CATSTVRDANYNEQFF.

The chain carries TRBV30 and TRBJ1-2; D not resolved. The CDR3 extends over 14 amino acids. With 0 bases removed from V and 8 bases from J, the gap between germline ends came to 16 bases. Germline values: CDR1 GTSNPN, CDR2 SVGIG (reference sequence). In DNA, the CDR3 is TGTGCCTGGAGTGTACGAAGGGATCGTCGAGGCTACACCTTC. Translation: CAWSVRRDRRGYTF. Full variable domain (outside the CDR3, taken from reference TRBV30 and TRBJ1-2): SQTIHQWPATLVQPVGSPLSLECTVEGTSNPNLYWYRQAAGRGLQLLFYSVGIGQISSEVPQNLSASRPQDRQFILSSKKLLLSDSGFYLCAWSVRRDRRGYTFGSGTRLTVV.

V and J are TRBV27 and TRBJ1-1, with a tentative D call TRBD1 (5 bases). From germline, CDR1 is MNHEY and CDR2 SMNVEV (reference sequence). V was clipped by 9 bases and J by 0 bases, with 17 bases between them. The CDR3 extends over 15 amino acids. CDR3 protein: CARTEIQVVNTEAFF. The CDR3 DNA is TGTGCCAGGACAGAAATACAGGTAGTGAACACTGAAGCTTTCTTT.

The chain employs TRBV2 and TRBJ1-2, with D possibly TRBD1 on 5 matching bases. Germline V lookup: CDR1 SNHLY, CDR2 FYNNEI. The V gene lost 2 bases and the J gene lost 4 bases, with 11 bases spanning the gap. This CDR3 spans 14 amino acids. CDR3 loop: CASSESRQRYGYTF. CDR3 bases: TGTGCCAGCAGTGAATCGCGACAGCGCTATGGCTACACCTTC.

This chain links TRBV14 with TRBJ2-7, with a weak D call TRBD2 (5 bases). From germline, CDR1 is SGHDN and CDR2 FVKESK. V gave up 6 bases and J gave up 2 bases, with 20 bases separating them. The CDR3 is made up of 16 amino acids. CDR3 in amino acids: CASSQDLGEGTYEQYF. CDR3 sequence (DNA): TGTGCCAGCAGTCAGGATCTCGGTGAGGGTACCTACGAGCAGTACTTC.

The V and J genes are TRBV12-3 or TRBV12-4 and TRBJ2-1, with TRBD2 matching over 8 bases. The length of the CDR3 is 16 residues. Trimming took 5 bases from V and 6 from J; bases not matched to a gene: 12. CDR3 in amino acids: CASSLRGSGNSNEQFF. CDR3 DNA: TGTGCCAGCAGTCTCCGGGGTAGCGGGAATTCCAATGAGCAGTTCTTC.

The chain couples TRBV14 to TRBJ2-3; no reliable D call. The CDR3 contains 14 residues. Trimming left V 0 bases short and J 4 bases short, with 8 bases between. Germline CDR1 is SGHDN and CDR2 is FVKESK. In DNA form, the CDR3 reads TGTGCCAGCAGCCAAGATCGGAGCGCAGATACGCAGTATTTT. Residues: CASSQDRSADTQYF.

The rearrangement joins TRBV9 to TRBJ2-7; the D gene is possibly TRBD1 (6 bases). In germline, CDR1 is SGDLS, CDR2 YYNGEE. V was clipped by 0 bases and J by 6 bases, with 10 bases between them. The CDR3 is 13 amino acids. The DNA for the CDR3 is TGTGCCAGCAGCGTAGTACAGGGTGGCGAGCAGTACTTC. It yields the protein CASSVVQGGEQYF.

J is TRBJ2-3 and V is TRBV3-1, with 8 positions matching TRBD2. V gave up 6 bases and J gave up 2 bases; unmatched junction bases: 16. The germline V gene has CDR1 LGHDT and CDR2 YNNKEL (reference sequence). This CDR3 spans 18 amino acids. The CDR3 bases are TGTGCCAGCAGTCGTAGCGGGAACAACCTACGGCTCACAGATACGCAGTATTTT. Amino acid sequence: CASSRSGNNLRLTDTQYF.

The chain has TRBV29-1 and TRBJ2-1, with D maybe TRBD2 (6 bases). This CDR3 spans 13 amino acids. Germline loops: CDR1 SQVTM, CDR2 ANQGSEA. The V gene lost 5 bases and the J gene lost 7 bases, with 15 bases spanning the gap. For the CDR3, the DNA is TGCAGCGTTCGAGCTACTGCGGGGAATGAGCAGTTCTTC. Protein product: CSVRATAGNEQFF.

V gene TRBV2 combines with J gene TRBJ1-1, with unresolved D. Germline V gene data show CDR1 as SNHLY and CDR2 as FYNNEI. The V and J ends lost 7 bases and 1 base respectively, with 7 bases between them. There are 12 residues in the CDR3. The CDR3 spells CASIKQNTEAFF. CDR3 coding DNA: TGTGCCAGCATTAAGCAGAACACTGAAGCTTTCTTT.

CDR3 nucleotides: TGTGCCAGCAGCGTGGGACTAGCGGGAGGTGACAATGAGCAGTTCTTC. It codes for CASSVGLAGGDNEQFF. V and J are TRBV9 and TRBJ2-1; the match to TRBD2 covers 15 bases. There are 16 residues in the CDR3. Germline V lookup: CDR1 SGDLS, CDR2 YYNGEE. V lost 2 bases to trimming and J lost 5 bases; unmatched junction nucleotides: 2.

The count of this clonotype is one. V is TRBV7-2 and J is TRBJ1-5, with D possibly being TRBD1 (6 bases). The germline V gene has CDR1 SGHTA and CDR2 FQGNSA. The germline V and J ends were trimmed by 6 bases and 1 base, with 16 bases remaining between them. The CDR3 runs 16 residues. The CDR3 here is CASSPTGGSSNQPQHF. The CDR3 region has the DNA TGTGCCAGCAGTCCCACGGGGGGCTCGAGCAATCAGCCCCAGCATTTT. The full variable domain, completed using reference TRBV7-2 and TRBJ1-5, is GAGVSQSPSNKVTEKGKDVELRCDPISGHTALYWYRQSLGQGLEFLIYFQGNSAPDKSGLPSDRFSAERTGGSVSTLTIQRTQQEDSAVYLCASSPTGGSSNQPQHFGDGTRLSIL.

The chain couples TRBV29-1 to TRBJ2-1; D possibly corresponds to TRBD1 (6 bases). This CDR3 has 14 residues. V was shortened by 0 bases and J by 3 bases, with 9 bases between the two germline ends. The V gene's germline CDR1 is SQVTM and CDR2 ANQGSEA. The CDR3 protein is CSVEETGFYNEQFF. CDR3 in DNA: TGCAGCGTTGAAGAGACAGGATTCTACAATGAGCAGTTCTTC.

This sequence joins TRBV29-1 and TRBJ2-5; D is possibly TRBD1 or TRBD2 (5 bases each). There are 16 residues in the CDR3. The germline CDR1 and CDR2 sequences are SQVTM and ANQGSEA. V was trimmed by 1 base and J by 4 bases, leaving 19 bases between them. Here the CDR3 reads CSVEVSGAGWRETQYF. Written as DNA, the CDR3 is TGCAGCGTTGAAGTCTCCGGGGCAGGGTGGAGAGAGACCCAGTACTTC.

The J gene is TRBJ2-7, the V gene TRBV7-9; 7 bases line up with TRBD2. CDR1 is SEHNR and CDR2 is FQNEAQ in the germline V gene (reference sequence). Germline trimming cut 3 bases from V and 2 bases from J; bases unmatched to any gene: 4. CDR3 length equals 14 residues. The CDR3 DNA sequence: TGTGCCAGCAGCTTTGTAGCGGGTGCCTACGAGCAGTACTTC. Residues: CASSFVAGAYEQYF.

The gene calls are TRBV4-3 and TRBJ2-2, with a weak D call TRBD1 (6 bases). The V gene's germline CDR1 is LGHNA and CDR2 YSLEER. The V gene lost 2 bases and the J gene lost 2 bases, with 12 bases spanning the gap. CDR3 size: 16 residues. Here the CDR3 reads CASSQNPGQNTGELFF. The CDR3 DNA is TGCGCCAGCAGCCAAAACCCGGGACAAAACACCGGGGAGCTGTTTTTT.

This chain links TRBV3-1 with TRBJ1-3; D call uncertain. Between the trimmed V and J ends, which lost 6 bases and 1 base, there was a span of 10 bases. From germline, CDR1 is LGHDT and CDR2 YNNKEL (reference sequence). The CDR3 covers 14 residues. Here the CDR3 DNA reads TGTGCCAGCAGGTTAGGTACTTCTGGAAACACCATATATTTT. Translating it yields CASRLGTSGNTIYF.

The V and J genes are TRBV7-6 and TRBJ2-5; perhaps TRBD2 as D (6 bases). Germline V gives CDR1 SGHVS, CDR2 FNYEAQ. This CDR3 region has 14 residues. V dropped 4 bases and J dropped 2 bases, with 11 bases sitting between them. The CDR3 sequence: CASSSRLGQETQYF. CDR3 sequence (DNA): TGTGCCAGCAGCTCTAGACTAGGGCAAGAGACCCAGTACTTC.

J is TRBJ2-3 and V is TRBV20-1, with D hard to call. This CDR3 spans 10 amino acids. V gave up 0 bases and J gave up 5 bases, with 0 bases separating them. The germline V gene encodes CDR1 DFQATT and CDR2 SNEGSKA (reference sequence). CDR3: CSAREDTQYF. The CDR3 bases are TGCAGTGCTAGAGAAGATACGCAGTATTTT.

The chain combines TRBV9 with TRBJ2-7; maybe TRBD2 (6 bases). Germline V gene sequence: CDR1 SGDLS, CDR2 YYNGEE. Deletions cut 0 bases from V and 2 bases from J, with 18 bases between. The length of the CDR3 is 17 residues. CDR3: CASSVDVPSGRPYEQYF. CDR3 DNA: TGTGCCAGCAGCGTAGACGTTCCCTCCGGGAGACCCTACGAGCAGTACTTC.

A single count supports this clonotype. The chain recombines TRBV6-6 with TRBJ2-1, with 9 bases lining up with TRBD2. With V trimmed by 2 bases and J by 9 bases, 5 bases remained unmatched. This CDR3 spans 14 amino acids. CDR1 and CDR2 (germline): MNHNY, SVGAGI (reference sequence). In nucleotides, the CDR3 is TGTGCCAGCAGTTACACCCCAGCGGGAGGTGAGCAGTTCTTC. Amino acid sequence: CASSYTPAGGEQFF.

This chain connects TRBV20-1 to TRBJ2-7; TRBD2 matches at 13 bases. The V gene's germline CDR1 is DFQATT and CDR2 SNEGSKA (reference sequence). Trimming at V came to 3 bases and at J to 0 bases, leaving 5 bases not matched to a gene. The CDR3 runs to 16 residues. The CDR3, as DNA: TGCAGTGCTAGCCCGGGACTAGCGGGGAGCTCCTACGAGCAGTACTTC. This gives the protein CSASPGLAGSSYEQYF.

This sequence joins TRBV7-2 and TRBJ2-7, with a weak D call TRBD2 (6 bases). CDR3 length: 15 amino acids. Germline CDR1 SGHTA, CDR2 FQGNSA. V shed 6 bases and J shed 2 bases, with 17 bases lying between them. CDR3 sequence (DNA): TGTGCCAGCAGTTGGATGCGCGGGGCCCCCTACGAGCAGTACTTC. Translated: CASSWMRGAPYEQYF.

The chain has TRBV4-3 and TRBJ2-2; 9 bases are shared with TRBD1. Germline lookup yields CDR1 LGHNA and CDR2 YSLEER. V dropped 1 base and J dropped 7; count of bases not matched to a gene: 19. The CDR3 covers 20 residues. The CDR3 is CASSQVPDRLRDRVDGELFF. CDR3 bases: TGCGCCAGCAGCCAAGTGCCCGATAGGCTCCGGGACAGGGTGGACGGGGAGCTGTTTTTT.